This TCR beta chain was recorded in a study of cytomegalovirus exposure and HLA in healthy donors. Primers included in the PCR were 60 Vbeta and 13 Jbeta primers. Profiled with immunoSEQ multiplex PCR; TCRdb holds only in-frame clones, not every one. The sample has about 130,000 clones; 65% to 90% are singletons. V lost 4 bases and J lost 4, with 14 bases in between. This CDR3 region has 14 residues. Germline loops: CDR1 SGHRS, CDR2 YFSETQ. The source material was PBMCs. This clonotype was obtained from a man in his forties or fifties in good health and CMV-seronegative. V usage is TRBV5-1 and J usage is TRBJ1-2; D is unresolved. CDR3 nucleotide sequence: TGCGCCAGCAGCGGTGGCGGGGAGGGCTATGGCTACACCTTC. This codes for CASSGGGEGYGYTF. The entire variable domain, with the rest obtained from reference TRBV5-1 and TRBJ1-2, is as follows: KAGVTQTPRYLIKTRGQQVTLSCSPISGHRSVSWYQQTPGQGLQFLFEYFSETQRNKGNFPGRFSGRQFSNSRSEMNVSTLELGDSALYLCASSGGGEGYGYTFGSGTRLTVV.